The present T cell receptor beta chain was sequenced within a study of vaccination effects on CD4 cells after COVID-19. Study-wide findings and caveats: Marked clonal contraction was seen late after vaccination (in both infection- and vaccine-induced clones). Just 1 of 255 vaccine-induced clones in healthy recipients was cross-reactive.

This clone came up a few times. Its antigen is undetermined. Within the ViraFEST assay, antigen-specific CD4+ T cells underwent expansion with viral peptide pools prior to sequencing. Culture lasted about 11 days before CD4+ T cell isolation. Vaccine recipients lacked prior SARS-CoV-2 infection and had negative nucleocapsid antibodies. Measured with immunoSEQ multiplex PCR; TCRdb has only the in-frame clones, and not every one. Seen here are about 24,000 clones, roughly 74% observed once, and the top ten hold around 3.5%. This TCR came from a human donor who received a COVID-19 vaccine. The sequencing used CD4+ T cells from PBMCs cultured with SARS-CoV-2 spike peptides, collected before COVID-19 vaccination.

This CDR3 is CASSEAPGVVNYGYTF. For the CDR3, the DNA is TGTGCCAGCAGTGAAGCTCCGGGGGTTGTTAACTATGGCTACACCTTC. The chain joins TRBV6-1 to TRBJ1-2; weak D call: TRBD1 (5 bases). Trimming left V 0 bases short and J 1 base short, with 12 bases between. CDR1 MNHNS and CDR2 SASEGT come from the germline V gene. This CDR3 is built from 16 residues.